This T cell receptor (beta chain) came from a study of T cell repertoires in cytomegalovirus infection. Study-wide background: Public TCR beta signatures were indicative of both CMV infection and a matching HLA type.

Trimming cost V 7 bases and J 2 bases, with 21 bases left between them. CDR1 and CDR2 (germline): LNHDA, SQIVND (reference sequence). The CDR3 is made up of 17 amino acids. TCRdb reprocessed the reads with MiXCR, giving one entry per CDR3 protein. The sample consists of 200,000 to 300,000 distinct CDR3 sequences, 9% to 15% of them appearing once. This TCR derives from a human donor in good health (CMV status not recorded). Some clones in this sample may be carry-over from other donors' samples. The rearrangement joins TRBV19 to TRBJ1-5; maybe TRBD1 (6 bases). The sample was PBMCs. For the CDR3, the DNA is TGTGCCAGTACCACCACCAAATCAGGGGTGGGCAATCAGCCCCAGCATTTT. Translation: CASTTTKSGVGNQPQHF.